The entry below describes one T cell receptor beta chain. The sample is drawn from a study of blood T cell repertoires in COVID-19. CDR1 is LGHDT, CDR2 YNNKEL, per germline (reference sequence). This CDR3 spans 16 amino acids. V lost 5 bases and J lost 6; bases outside the gene matches: 11. Generated by immunoSEQ multiplex PCR, the TCRdb table keeps only in-frame clones and is missing some. The sample contains 120,000 to 150,000 clones, approximately 85% of which appear only once. The sequenced sample consisted of peripheral blood. The sequence derives from a woman aged 80 or older with acute or convalescent COVID-19. V usage is TRBV3-1 (or the pseudogene TRBV3-2) and J usage is TRBJ2-1; 9 bases map to TRBD2. CDR3 nucleotide sequence: TGTGCCAGCAGCTCCTTGGCTAGCGGGATTTTCAATGAGCAGTTCTTC. It is translated as CASSSLASGIFNEQFF.